The 22 T cell receptor beta chains given below trace back to one sample, sequenced in a study of T cell changes during pregnancy in multiple sclerosis (dated by TCRdb to about 2019). Library creation used the immunoSEQ multiplex PCR assay. In TCRdb, the immuneACCESS table is reduced to in-frame sequences with V and J assigned. These tables do not hold every clone; where another copy was compared, an unresolved V gene accounts for under half, and the others remain unexplained. The sample table records about 40,000 clones; around nine tenths of these occur just once. The biggest ten clones account for approximately 5.1% of the sample. Sequencing used peripheral blood, obtained in the first trimester of pregnancy. All receptors derive from a female donor in good health, enrolled as a control in a pregnancy study.

The rearrangement uses TRBV19 and TRBJ1-1; unclear D gene. This CDR3 region has 13 residues. V was cut by 3 bases and J by 0 bases, with 5 bases left in between. The germline CDR1 and CDR2 sequences are LNHDA and SQIVND (reference sequence). For the CDR3, the DNA is TGTGCCAGTAGTATGTCCGTGAACACTGAAGCTTTCTTT. Translating gives CASSMSVNTEAFF.

This clone was seen a handful of times. The CDR3 nucleotides are TGTGCCAGCAGTGACTCGGCGGGGGGATTGGATACGCAGTATTTT. It is translated as CASSDSAGGLDTQYF. The V call is TRBV6-4, the J call TRBJ2-3; 8 bases align to TRBD2. The CDR3 is 15 residues long. CDR1 is MRHNA and CDR2 is SNTAGT in the germline V gene. V lost 0 bases and J lost 6; bases outside the gene matches: 5.

The chain links TRBV7-2 to TRBJ2-1; 9 bases are a match to TRBD2. This CDR3 is 14 amino acids long. V was pared by 4 bases and J by 4 bases, with 2 bases of the junction left unmatched. In germline, CDR1 is SGHTA, CDR2 FQGNSA. The CDR3 bases are TGTGCCAGCAGCTCGCGGGAGGGATACAATGAGCAGTTCTTC. It yields the protein CASSSREGYNEQFF.

The genes are TRBV6-6 and TRBJ1-1; D possibly corresponds to TRBD1 (5 bases). The CDR3 contains 16 residues. Germline V gene data show CDR1 as MNHNY and CDR2 as SVGAGI (reference sequence). V lost 2 bases to trimming and J lost 1 base, with 14 bases between them. In DNA, the CDR3 is TGTGCCAGCAGTTACCCCAGGGCAGTTCGGAACACTGAAGCTTTCTTT. It is translated as CASSYPRAVRNTEAFF.

V is TRBV25-1 and J is TRBJ2-6; possibly TRBD2 for D (6 bases). V lost 4 bases to trimming and J lost 4 bases, with 11 bases between them. From germline, CDR1 is MGHDK and CDR2 SYGVNS. The CDR3 loop spans 15 amino acids. This CDR3 is CASSVPGAGANVLTF. The DNA of the CDR3 is TGTGCCAGCAGTGTTCCGGGAGCCGGGGCCAACGTCCTGACTTTC. Complete variable domain (other parts from reference TRBV25-1 and TRBJ2-6): EADIYQTPRYLVIGTGKKITLECSQTMGHDKMYWYQQDPGMELHLIHYSYGVNSTEKGDLSSESTVSRIRTEHFPLTLESARPSHTSQYLCASSVPGAGANVLTFGAGSRLTVL.

The chain joins TRBV30 to TRBJ1-5; no clear D gene. The V gene's germline CDR1 is GTSNPN and CDR2 SVGIG (reference sequence). V was trimmed by 5 bases and J by 2 bases, leaving 10 bases between them. The CDR3 is 13 amino acids. The CDR3 protein is CAWSTEGNQPQHF. CDR3 sequence (DNA): TGTGCCTGGTCGACCGAGGGCAATCAGCCCCAGCATTTT.

The chain combines TRBV18 with TRBJ2-5, with TRBD2 matching 11 bases. The CDR3 spans 18 residues. From germline, CDR1 is KGHSH and CDR2 LQKENI. Trimming cost V 2 bases and J 3 bases; bases outside gene matches: 11. CDR3 bases: TGTGCCAGCTCACCAAAGAGGATCGGGACTAGCGGAAAAGAGACCCAGTACTTC. Encoded protein: CASSPKRIGTSGKETQYF.

The rearrangement joins TRBV2 to TRBJ2-7; 9 bases are shared with TRBD1. This CDR3 spans 14 amino acids. The V gene end was trimmed by 6 bases and the J gene end by 4 bases; junction bases not matched to a gene: 7. Germline V CDR1 and CDR2: SNHLY, FYNNEI. The CDR3: CASRTGTGTYEQYF. DNA of the CDR3: TGTGCCAGCAGGACCGGGACAGGGACATACGAGCAGTACTTC.

CDR3 DNA: TGTGCCAGCAGCCCAAGTCGGACTAGCACCTCCTACGAGCAGTACTTC. Translating gives CASSPSRTSTSYEQYF. The chain joins TRBV7-2 to TRBJ2-7; TRBD2 matches 8 bases. This CDR3 contains 16 residues. Germline trimming cut 5 bases from V and 0 bases from J; bases unmatched to any gene: 9. CDR1 and CDR2 from the germline V gene are SGHTA and FQGNSA.

In its sample, this clone was seen once. The chain carries TRBV19 and TRBJ2-1; TRBD2 agrees at 7 bases. The CDR3 is 12 amino acids. V shed 4 bases and J 13 bases; nucleotides not matched to a gene: 7. CDR1 and CDR2 from the germline V gene are LNHDA and SQIVND (reference sequence). The CDR3 nucleotides are TGTGCCAGTAGTACCGAGCGGGGTCGTCAGTTCTTC. Its translation is CASSTERGRQFF.

This clone was observed a handful of times. The chain recombines TRBV6-4 with TRBJ2-3, with a tentative D call TRBD2 (6 bases). The V end lost 2 bases, the J end lost 1 base, and 7 bases lay between the germline ends. The CDR3 runs 14 residues. Germline CDR1 is MRHNA and CDR2 is SNTAGT. The CDR3 loop reads CASSDGGGTDTQYF. Written as DNA, the CDR3 is TGTGCCAGCAGTGACGGCGGGGGCACAGATACGCAGTATTTT.

The rearrangement uses TRBV4-3 and TRBJ1-4; D not resolved. Germline V gene data show CDR1 as LGHNA and CDR2 as YSLEER. The ends were cut back, 0 bases at V and 2 bases at J, with 10 bases in the middle. This CDR3 is built from 16 residues. The CDR3 nucleotides read TGCGCCAGCAGCCAAGAAGGAGGCGGGACTAATGAAAAACTGTTTTTT. Its translation is CASSQEGGGTNEKLFF.

A few counts support this clone. V usage is TRBV11-3 and J usage is TRBJ2-1; 7 bases match TRBD1. V trimming: 4 bases; J trimming: 9 bases; junction bases outside the gene matches: 9. Germline values: CDR1 SGHNT, CDR2 YENEEA. This CDR3 comprises 14 residues. The CDR3 DNA is TGTGCCAGCAGCTCGGGACAGCCTCGGGGTGAGCAGTTCTTC. Protein product: CASSSGQPRGEQFF. Full variable domain (missing parts from reference TRBV11-3 and TRBJ2-1): EAGVVQSPRYKIIEKKQPVAFWCNPISGHNTLYWYLQNLGQGPELLIRYENEEAVDDSQLPKDRFSAERLKGVDSTLKIQPAELGDSAVYLCASSSGQPRGEQFFGPGTRLTVL.

The genes are TRBV4-1 and TRBJ1-4; 7 bases match TRBD1. The CDR3 has 16 amino acids. Looked up from germline, CDR1 is MGHRA and CDR2 is YSYEKL. V shed 2 bases and J 0 bases; nucleotides not matched to a gene: 3. The CDR3 DNA is TGCGCCAGCAGCCAAACCGACAGGGCAACTAATGAAAAACTGTTTTTT. Protein: CASSQTDRATNEKLFF.

The chain joins TRBV27 to TRBJ1-2; D gene ambiguous. Germline assignment: CDR1 MNHEY and CDR2 SMNVEV (reference sequence). Trimming removed 6 bases from V and 3 bases from J, with 17 bases in between. This CDR3 has 15 residues. DNA of the CDR3: TGTGCCAGCAGCCCCCTGGGGAGTCCACACTATGGCTACACCTTC. Translation: CASSPLGSPHYGYTF.

The chain joins TRBV11-2 to TRBJ1-1, with D possibly TRBD1 on 6 matching bases. Between the trimmed V and J ends, which lost 5 bases and 1 base, there was a span of 11 bases. The germline V gene encodes CDR1 SGHAT and CDR2 FQNNGV. The CDR3 is 14 residues long. The DNA of the CDR3 is TGTGCCAGCAGCCCATCCAGGGGGAACACTGAAGCTTTCTTT. Its translation: CASSPSRGNTEAFF.

The chain employs TRBV15 and TRBJ2-7; 8 bases align to TRBD1. J lost 5 bases, V lost 0 bases, and 9 bases had no gene match. Germline V gives CDR1 LNHNV, CDR2 YYDKDF (reference sequence). This CDR3 has 16 amino acids. The CDR3 protein is CATSRDYQGAVHEQYF. Here the CDR3 DNA reads TGTGCCACCAGCAGAGACTACCAGGGGGCGGTCCACGAGCAGTACTTC.

The chain has TRBV29-1 and TRBJ2-5, with 14 bases fitting TRBD2. Trimming took 5 bases from V and 5 from J; bases not matched to a gene: 19. Germline loops: CDR1 SQVTM, CDR2 ANQGSEA. This CDR3 is built from 19 residues. CDR3 residues: CSVSRATSGTSGRGETQYF. The CDR3 DNA reads TGCAGCGTTTCCCGGGCCACCTCCGGGACTAGCGGGAGAGGGGAGACCCAGTACTTC.

This chain joins TRBV5-1 and TRBJ1-3; 11 nucleotides align to TRBD1. The CDR3 spans 19 residues. Germline V gene data show CDR1 as SGHRS and CDR2 as YFSETQ. The ends lost 5 bases at V and 0 bases at J; junction bases unmatched: 13. The CDR3 bases are TGCGCCAGCAGACCTCCGGGACAGGGGGGGTCCCTCTCTGGAAACACCATATATTTT. Translation: CASRPPGQGGSLSGNTIYF.

CDR3 loop: CAAQGASAEQYF. The CDR3 coding sequence is TGTGCCGCACAGGGGGCCAGCGCCGAGCAGTACTTC. This chain connects TRBV27 to TRBJ2-7, with TRBD1 matching 9 bases. Germline lookup yields CDR1 MNHEY and CDR2 SMNVEV (reference sequence). The CDR3 contains 12 residues. V lost 11 bases and J lost 6; bases outside the gene matches: 8.

The chain couples TRBV28 to TRBJ1-5; no firm D call. The CDR3 runs to 14 residues. V was cut by 5 bases and J by 3 bases, with 11 bases left in between. The germline gives CDR1 MDHEN, CDR2 SYDVKM. In DNA form, the CDR3 reads TGTGCCAGCAGTACCTCAACATACAATCAGCCCCAGCATTTT. Its translation is CASSTSTYNQPQHF.

The chain links TRBV19 to TRBJ1-3; D not resolved. This CDR3 is 15 amino acids long. V dropped 1 base and J dropped 1 base, with 8 bases sitting between them. Germline V gene data show CDR1 as LNHDA and CDR2 as SQIVND (reference sequence). CDR3 sequence: CASSIGSGSGNTIYF. DNA for the CDR3: TGTGCCAGTAGTATAGGCTCGGGGTCTGGAAACACCATATATTTT.